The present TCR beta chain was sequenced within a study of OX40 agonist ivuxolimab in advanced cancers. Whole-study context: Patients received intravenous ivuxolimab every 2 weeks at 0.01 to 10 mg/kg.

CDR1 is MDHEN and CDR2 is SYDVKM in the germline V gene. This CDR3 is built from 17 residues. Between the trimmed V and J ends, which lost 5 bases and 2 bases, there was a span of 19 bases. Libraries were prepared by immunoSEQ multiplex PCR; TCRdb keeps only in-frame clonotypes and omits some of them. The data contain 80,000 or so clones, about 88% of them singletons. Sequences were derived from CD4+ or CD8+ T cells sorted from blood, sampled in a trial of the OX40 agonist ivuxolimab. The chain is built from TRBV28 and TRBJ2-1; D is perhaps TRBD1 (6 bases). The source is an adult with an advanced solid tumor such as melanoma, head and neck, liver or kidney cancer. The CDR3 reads CASSPYHTGYAYNEQFF. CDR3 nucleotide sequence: TGTGCCAGCAGTCCTTACCATACAGGGTACGCCTACAATGAGCAGTTCTTC. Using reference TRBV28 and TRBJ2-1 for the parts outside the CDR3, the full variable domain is DVKVTQSSRYLVKRTGEKVFLECVQDMDHENMFWYRQDPGLGLRLIYFSYDVKMKEKGDIPEGYSVSREKKERFSLILESASTNQTSMYLCASSPYHTGYAYNEQFFGPGTRLTVL.